This T cell receptor beta chain was found in a study of vaccination and CD4 T cells after COVID-19. Comments on this clonotype: Its matching antigen is unknown.

The Oncomine TCR Beta short-read assay generated sequence data from the DNA of cultured CD4+ T cells. TCRdb passed the PCR reads through MiXCR, listing each CDR3 protein once. The table shows around 13,000 distinct CDR3 sequences, with approximately 50% occurring only once. The CDR3 is 17 residues long. In germline, CDR1 is LGHNA, CDR2 YNFKEQ. Trimming pared 1 base from V and 1 base from J, leaving 14 bases between. The treatment is: approximately 9-day PBMC culture with coronavirus spike peptide pools or control peptides (ViraFEST assay). TCR sequencing followed the expansion of antigen-specific T cells with peptide pools in ViraFEST.

The sample was CD4+ T cells from blood, cultured in vitro. The chain has TRBV4-2 and TRBJ1-3; no firm D call. This TCR derives from a human donor who had recovered from COVID-19. The CDR3 nucleotides are TGTGCCAGCAGCCAAGCCTCTGGAGGCAGGTCTGGAAACACCATATATTTT. Its protein is CASSQASGGRSGNTIYF.